This entry features one T cell receptor beta chain sequence. The data stem from a study of blood T cell repertoires in COVID-19. On the study more broadly: The analysed material was cDNA or gDNA that came from T cells, B-cell-depleted T cells, or PBMCs.

Germline CDR1 and CDR2: SGHTA and FQGNSA. With V trimmed by 4 bases and J by 0 bases, 9 bases remained unmatched. The CDR3 sequence is 19 residues long. Residents of 24 US areas, aged roughly 18 to 89 years, made up the participants. The data were produced by immunoSEQ multiplex PCR, yet TCRdb's version contains in-frame clones alone and is incomplete. The data contain around 150,000 clones, over 75% of them singletons. This receptor was obtained from a woman in her forties or fifties who had recovered from COVID-19. The sample consisted of PBMCs or T cells enriched from blood (not recorded which). V gene TRBV7-2 combines with J gene TRBJ2-1, with 13 bases lining up with TRBD2. The CDR3 reads CASSYRLAGGLFSYNEQFF. Here the CDR3 DNA reads TGTGCCAGCAGCTATAGACTAGCGGGGGGCCTCTTCTCCTACAATGAGCAGTTCTTC.